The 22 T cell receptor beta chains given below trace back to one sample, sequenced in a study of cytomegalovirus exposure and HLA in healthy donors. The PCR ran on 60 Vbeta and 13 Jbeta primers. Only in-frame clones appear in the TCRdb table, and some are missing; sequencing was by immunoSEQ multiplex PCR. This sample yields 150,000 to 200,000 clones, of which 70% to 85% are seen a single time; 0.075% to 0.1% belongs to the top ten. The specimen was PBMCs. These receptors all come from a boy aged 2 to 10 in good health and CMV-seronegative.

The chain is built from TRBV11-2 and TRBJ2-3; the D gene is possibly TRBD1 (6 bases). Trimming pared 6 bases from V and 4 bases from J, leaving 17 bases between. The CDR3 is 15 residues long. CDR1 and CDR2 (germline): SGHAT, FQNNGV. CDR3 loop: CASRRLQGRADTQYF. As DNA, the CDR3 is TGTGCCAGCAGACGCCTACAGGGAAGGGCAGATACGCAGTATTTT.

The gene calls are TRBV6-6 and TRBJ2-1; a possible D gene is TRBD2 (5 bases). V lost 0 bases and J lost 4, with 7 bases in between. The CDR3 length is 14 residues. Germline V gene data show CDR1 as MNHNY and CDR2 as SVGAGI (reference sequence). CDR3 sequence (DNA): TGTGCCAGCAGTTACTCCGGACTTTACAATGAGCAGTTCTTC. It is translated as CASSYSGLYNEQFF.

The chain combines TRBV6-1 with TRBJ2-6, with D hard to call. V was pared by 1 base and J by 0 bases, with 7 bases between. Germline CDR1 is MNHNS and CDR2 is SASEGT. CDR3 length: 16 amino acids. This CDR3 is CASSEGRFSGANVLTF. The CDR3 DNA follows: TGTGCCAGCAGTGAAGGCAGGTTCTCTGGGGCCAACGTCCTGACTTTC.

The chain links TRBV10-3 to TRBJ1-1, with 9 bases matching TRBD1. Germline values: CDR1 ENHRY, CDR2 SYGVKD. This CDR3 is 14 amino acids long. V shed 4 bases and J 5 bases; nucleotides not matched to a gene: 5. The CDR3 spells CAISGIGTGTEAFF. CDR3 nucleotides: TGTGCCATCAGTGGGATCGGGACAGGGACTGAAGCTTTCTTT.

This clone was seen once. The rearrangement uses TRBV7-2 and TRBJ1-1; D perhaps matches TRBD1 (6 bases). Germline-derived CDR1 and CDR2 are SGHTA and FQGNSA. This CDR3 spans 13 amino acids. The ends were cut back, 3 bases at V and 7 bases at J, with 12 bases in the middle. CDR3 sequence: CASSFDRQVEAFF. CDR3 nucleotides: TGTGCCAGCAGCTTCGACAGACAGGTTGAAGCTTTCTTT.

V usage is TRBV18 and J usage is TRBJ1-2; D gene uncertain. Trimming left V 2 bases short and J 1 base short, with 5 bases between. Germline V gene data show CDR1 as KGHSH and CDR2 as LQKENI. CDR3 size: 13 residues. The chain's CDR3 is CASSPEDNYGYTF. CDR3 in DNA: TGTGCCAGCTCACCAGAGGATAACTATGGCTACACCTTC.

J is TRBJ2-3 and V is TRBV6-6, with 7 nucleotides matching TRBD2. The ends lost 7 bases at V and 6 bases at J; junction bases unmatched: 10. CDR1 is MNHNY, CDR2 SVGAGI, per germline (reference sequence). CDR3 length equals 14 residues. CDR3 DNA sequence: TGTGCCAGCACTCTGGGGGGGTTGAGGGATACGCAGTATTTT. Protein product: CASTLGGLRDTQYF.

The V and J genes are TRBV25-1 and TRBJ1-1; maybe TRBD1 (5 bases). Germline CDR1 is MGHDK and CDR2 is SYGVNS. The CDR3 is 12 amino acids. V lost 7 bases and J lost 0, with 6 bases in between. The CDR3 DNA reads TGTGCCAGCACAGGGATGAACACTGAAGCTTTCTTT. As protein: CASTGMNTEAFF.

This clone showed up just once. The CDR3 here is CASSLAGLYEQFF. CDR3 in DNA: TGTGCCAGCAGCTTGGCGGGTCTATATGAGCAGTTCTTC. The chain combines TRBV7-2 with TRBJ2-1; TRBD2 is a possible D gene (5 bases). In germline, CDR1 is SGHTA, CDR2 FQGNSA. The CDR3 totals 13 residues. V shed 3 bases and J shed 8 bases, with 11 bases lying between them. The complete variable domain, with remaining parts taken from reference TRBV7-2 and TRBJ2-1, reads GAGVSQSPSNKVTEKGKDVELRCDPISGHTALYWYRQSLGQGLEFLIYFQGNSAPDKSGLPSDRFSAERTGGSVSTLTIQRTQQEDSAVYLCASSLAGLYEQFFGPGTRLTVL.

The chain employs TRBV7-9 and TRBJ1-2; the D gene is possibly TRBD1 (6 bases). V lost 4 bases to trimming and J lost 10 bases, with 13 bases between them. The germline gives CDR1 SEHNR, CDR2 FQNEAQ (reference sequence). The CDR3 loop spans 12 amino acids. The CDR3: CASSSADRFYTF. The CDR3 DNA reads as TGTGCCAGCAGCTCAGCCGACAGGTTCTACACCTTC.

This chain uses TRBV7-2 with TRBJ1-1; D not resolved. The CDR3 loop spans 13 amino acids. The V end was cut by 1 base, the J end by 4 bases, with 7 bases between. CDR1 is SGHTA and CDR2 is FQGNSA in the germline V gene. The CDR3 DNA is TGTGCCAGCAGCTTAGGTCTCAGCACTGAAGCTTTCTTT. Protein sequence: CASSLGLSTEAFF.

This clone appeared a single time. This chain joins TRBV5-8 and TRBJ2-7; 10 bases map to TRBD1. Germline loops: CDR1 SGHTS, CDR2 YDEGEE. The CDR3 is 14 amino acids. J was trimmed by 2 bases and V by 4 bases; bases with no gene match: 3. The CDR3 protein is CASSIGQGAYEQYF. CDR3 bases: TGTGCCAGCAGCATCGGACAGGGGGCCTACGAGCAGTACTTC. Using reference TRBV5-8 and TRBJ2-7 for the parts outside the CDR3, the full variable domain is EAGVTQSPTHLIKTRGQQATLRCSPISGHTSVYWYQQALGLGLQFLLWYDEGEERNRGNFPPRFSGRQFPNYSSELNVNALELEDSALYLCASSIGQGAYEQYFGPGTRLTVT.

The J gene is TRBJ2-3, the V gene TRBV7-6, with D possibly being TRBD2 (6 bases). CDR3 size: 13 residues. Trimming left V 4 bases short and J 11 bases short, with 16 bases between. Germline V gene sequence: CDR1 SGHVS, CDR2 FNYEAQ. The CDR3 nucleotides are TGTGCCAGCAGCTCGATAGTGGGACTTGGGCAGTATTTT. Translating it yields CASSSIVGLGQYF.

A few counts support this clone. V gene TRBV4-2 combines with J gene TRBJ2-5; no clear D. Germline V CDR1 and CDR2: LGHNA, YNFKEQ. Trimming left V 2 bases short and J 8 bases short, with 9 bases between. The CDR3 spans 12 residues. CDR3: CASSQTKDTQYF. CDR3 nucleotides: TGTGCCAGCAGCCAAACTAAGGATACCCAGTACTTC.

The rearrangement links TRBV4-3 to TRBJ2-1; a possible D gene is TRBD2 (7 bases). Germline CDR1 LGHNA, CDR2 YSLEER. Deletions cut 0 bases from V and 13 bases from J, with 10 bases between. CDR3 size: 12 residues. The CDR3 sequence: CASSQEGGPQFF. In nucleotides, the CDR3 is TGCGCCAGCAGCCAAGAGGGGGGGCCCCAGTTCTTC.

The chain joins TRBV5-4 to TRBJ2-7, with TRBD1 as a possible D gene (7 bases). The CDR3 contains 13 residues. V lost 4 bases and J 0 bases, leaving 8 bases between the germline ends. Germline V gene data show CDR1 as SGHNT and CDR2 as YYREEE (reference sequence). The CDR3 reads CASSQGGSYEQYF. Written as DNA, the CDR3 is TGTGCCAGCAGCCAGGGGGGCTCCTACGAGCAGTACTTC.

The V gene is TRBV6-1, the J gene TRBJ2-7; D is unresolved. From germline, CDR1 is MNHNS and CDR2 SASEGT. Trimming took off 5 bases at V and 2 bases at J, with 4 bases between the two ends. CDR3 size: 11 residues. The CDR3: CASSLPYEQYF. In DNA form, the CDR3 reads TGTGCCAGCAGTCTACCCTACGAGCAGTACTTC.

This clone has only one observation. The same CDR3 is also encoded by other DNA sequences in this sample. The CDR3 spells CASSLGGGTYEQYF. The CDR3 DNA sequence: TGTGCCAGCAGTTTGGGCGGGGGGACCTACGAGCAGTACTTC. The V call is TRBV27, the J call TRBJ2-7; the match to TRBD2 covers 8 bases. The V and J ends lost 3 bases and 2 bases, in that order; junction bases with no gene match: 3. Germline V lookup: CDR1 MNHEY, CDR2 SMNVEV (reference sequence). The length of the CDR3 is 14 residues.

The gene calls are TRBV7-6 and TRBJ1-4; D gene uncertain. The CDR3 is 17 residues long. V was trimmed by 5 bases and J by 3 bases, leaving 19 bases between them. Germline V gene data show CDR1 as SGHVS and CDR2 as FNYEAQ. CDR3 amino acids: CASSLRDPIYPNEKLFF. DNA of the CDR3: TGTGCCAGCAGCCTGAGGGATCCGATCTATCCTAATGAAAAACTGTTTTTT.

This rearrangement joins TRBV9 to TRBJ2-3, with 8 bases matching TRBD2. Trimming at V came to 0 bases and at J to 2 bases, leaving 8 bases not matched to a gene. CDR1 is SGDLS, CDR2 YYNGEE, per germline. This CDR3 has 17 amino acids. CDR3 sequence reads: CASSVGGLAGVTDTQYF. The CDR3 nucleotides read TGTGCCAGCAGCGTAGGTGGTCTAGCGGGTGTCACAGATACGCAGTATTTT.

CDR3 region: CASSWGGRSSYNEQFF. CDR3 coding DNA: TGTGCCAGCAGCTGGGGGGGTAGAAGCTCCTACAATGAGCAGTTCTTC. The chain employs TRBV5-6 and TRBJ2-1; 7 nucleotides agree with TRBD2. V lost 3 bases to trimming and J lost 0 bases; unmatched junction nucleotides: 6. Germline-derived CDR1 and CDR2 are SGHDT and YYEEEE. The CDR3 has 16 residues.

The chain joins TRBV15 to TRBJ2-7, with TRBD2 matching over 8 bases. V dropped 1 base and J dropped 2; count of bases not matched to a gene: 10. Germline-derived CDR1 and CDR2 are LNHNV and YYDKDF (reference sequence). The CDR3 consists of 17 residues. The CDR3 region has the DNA TGTGCCACCAGCAGAGGTCCCACACTAGCGGCGACCTACGAGCAGTACTTC. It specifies CATSRGPTLAATYEQYF.